This T cell receptor (beta chain) was obtained from a study of early T cells in non-severe SARS-CoV-2 infection. The CDR3 loop spans 17 amino acids. Trimming took 3 bases from V and 1 from J, leaving 13 bases between them. Germline assignment: CDR1 MGHRA and CDR2 YSYEKL. This clonotype has a handful of counts. In TCRdb, the 5' RACE reads were re-called with MiXCR into one record per CDR3 protein. The repertoire has 85,000 to 90,000 distinct CDR3 sequences, under 15% of them found once; the top ten carry 6.5% to 9%. Specimen: whole blood. The sequence derives from an adult who was a healthcare worker with PCR-confirmed SARS-CoV-2 infection or an uninfected control (not recorded which). The chain combines TRBV4-1 with TRBJ2-6; D might be TRBD1 (5 bases). This CDR3 reads CASSHRVGPSGANVLTF. CDR3 coding DNA: TGCGCCAGCAGCCACAGGGTTGGGCCATCTGGGGCCAACGTCCTGACTTTC.